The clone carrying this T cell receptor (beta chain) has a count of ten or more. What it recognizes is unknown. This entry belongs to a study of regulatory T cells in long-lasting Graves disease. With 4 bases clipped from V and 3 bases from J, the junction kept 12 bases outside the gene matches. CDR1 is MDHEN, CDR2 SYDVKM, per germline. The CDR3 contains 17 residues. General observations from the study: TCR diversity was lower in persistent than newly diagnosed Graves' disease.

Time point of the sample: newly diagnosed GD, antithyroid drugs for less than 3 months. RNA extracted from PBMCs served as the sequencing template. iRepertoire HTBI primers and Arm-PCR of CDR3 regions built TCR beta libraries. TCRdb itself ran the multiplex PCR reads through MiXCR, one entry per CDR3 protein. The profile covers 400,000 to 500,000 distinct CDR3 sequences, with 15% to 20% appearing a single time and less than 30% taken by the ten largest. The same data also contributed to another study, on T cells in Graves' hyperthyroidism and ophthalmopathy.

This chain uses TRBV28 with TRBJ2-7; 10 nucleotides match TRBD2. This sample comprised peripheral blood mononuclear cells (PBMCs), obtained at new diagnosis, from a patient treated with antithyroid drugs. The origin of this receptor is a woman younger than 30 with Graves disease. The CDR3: CASSSLAGPYTFYEQYF. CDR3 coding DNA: TGTGCCAGCAGTTCACTAGCGGGACCATATACCTTCTACGAGCAGTACTTC.